These 2 T cell receptor beta chains share one sample of origin, sequenced in a study of a mutant IDH1 vaccine in newly diagnosed glioma. Time point noted: week 5, during vaccination. The investigators gave 300 ug of mutant IDH1 20-mer peptide in each vaccine dose, together with topical imiquimod. For these receptors, no antigen is known. The repertoire was sequenced with immunoSEQ multiplex PCR; TCRdb's copy has only in-frame clones and lacks some. The repertoire holds about 75,000 clones, 75% to 95% seen once, with about 0.6% in the top ten. Sequencing was performed on PBMCs, taken from a glioma patient whose treatment included an IDH1 peptide vaccine. These receptors came from a woman aged 45-65 years with glioma.

The rearrangement joins TRBV7-8 to TRBJ2-7; 7 bases fit TRBD2. The germline CDR1 and CDR2 sequences are SGHVS and FQNEAQ. The CDR3 is made up of 15 amino acids. The ends lost 5 bases at V and 5 bases at J; junction bases unmatched: 12. CDR3 bases: TGTGCCAGCAGCCTCCAGGATCGGGGGGATAACGAGCAGTACTTC. Translated, it gives CASSLQDRGDNEQYF.

The chain carries TRBV6-6 and TRBJ2-5; 7 positions agree with TRBD2. Germline V gives CDR1 MNHNY, CDR2 SVGAGI (reference sequence). This CDR3 has 16 residues. V gave up 3 bases and J gave up 4 bases; unmatched junction bases: 11. The CDR3 DNA is TGTGCCAGCAGTTATATGTGGGAGGGCCGAGGAGAGACCCAGTACTTC. Amino acid sequence: CASSYMWEGRGETQYF.